These 10 T cell receptor beta chains share one sample of origin, sequenced in a study of T-cell memory formation after mild COVID-19. TCRdb re-analysed the 5' RACE reads in MiXCR, keeping a single row per CDR3 protein. The sample has around 35,000 distinct CDR3 sequences; about 7.3% are singletons. Sequencing was carried out using PBMCs or a T cell subset sorted from them (not recorded which). Receptors were obtained from a man aged 18 to 30 who had mild COVID-19 (a few samples of this study predate the infection). Cell type and time point are not known.

This clonotype came up many times. The rearrangement links TRBV7-3 to TRBJ1-2; TRBD1 agrees at 10 bases. The CDR3 runs 15 residues. J was trimmed by 8 bases and V by 5 bases; bases with no gene match: 11. Germline V lookup: CDR1 SGHTA, CDR2 FQGTGA. CDR3 residues: CASSPRSGTGVGYTF. CDR3 nucleotides: TGTGCCAGCAGCCCGAGAAGCGGGACAGGGGTGGGCTACACCTTC.

Many counts were recorded for this clonotype. This chain uses TRBV5-8 with TRBJ2-7; 7 bases match TRBD1. The germline CDR1 and CDR2 sequences are SGHTS and YDEGEE. The CDR3 extends over 16 amino acids. The ends lost 4 bases at V and 5 bases at J; junction bases unmatched: 15. In nucleotides, the CDR3 is TGTGCCAGCAGCCCAGGGACAGCCGGTCGGGACGACGAGCAGTACTTC. Residues: CASSPGTAGRDDEQYF. Filled out from reference TRBV5-8 and TRBJ2-7, the complete variable domain reads EAGVTQSPTHLIKTRGQQATLRCSPISGHTSVYWYQQALGLGLQFLLWYDEGEERNRGNFPPRFSGRQFPNYSSELNVNALELEDSALYLCASSPGTAGRDDEQYFGPGTRLTVT.

In its sample, this clonotype was seen many times. CDR3 protein: CAISDMMIYGYTF. The CDR3 coding sequence is TGTGCCATCAGTGATATGATGATCTATGGCTACACCTTC. The genes are TRBV10-3 and TRBJ1-2; D ambiguous. V lost 3 bases and J 4 bases, leaving 9 bases between the germline ends. CDR1 ENHRY and CDR2 SYGVKD come from the germline V gene. CDR3 length: 13 amino acids.

This clonotype came up many times. The rearrangement links TRBV3-1 to TRBJ2-2, with 8 bases aligning to TRBD1. Germline loops: CDR1 LGHDT, CDR2 YNNKEL (reference sequence). The CDR3 contains 16 residues. V was clipped by 5 bases and J by 5 bases; unmatched bases: 10. CDR3 protein: CASSDSTGGWTGELFF. CDR3 DNA: TGTGCCAGCAGCGACTCTACAGGGGGTTGGACCGGGGAGCTGTTTTTT.

This clonotype was detected ten times or more. This chain uses TRBV20-1 with TRBJ1-4, with no clear D. V gave up 1 base and J gave up 6 bases, with 15 bases separating them. CDR1 and CDR2 (germline): DFQATT, SNEGSKA (reference sequence). This CDR3 contains 15 residues. The CDR3 bases are TGCAGTGCTAGAGCCTCCGGGCCCCTTGATGAAAAACTGTTTTTT. It is translated as CSARASGPLDEKLFF.

This clonotype was found once. Just one base apart from a much larger clone, this may be a read error. The chain couples TRBV4-1 to TRBJ2-2, with D hard to call. Trimming pared 4 bases from V and 4 bases from J, leaving 4 bases between. There are 12 residues in the CDR3. Germline-derived CDR1 and CDR2 are MGHRA and YSYEKL. In nucleotides, the CDR3 is TGCGCCAGCAGCCGAGTCACCGGGGAGCTGTTTTTT. It is translated as CASSRVTGELFF.

The chain recombines TRBV4-1 with TRBJ1-1; maybe TRBD1 (6 bases). V was shortened by 6 bases and J by 4 bases, with 18 bases between the two germline ends. The CDR3 totals 15 residues. Germline values: CDR1 MGHRA, CDR2 YSYEKL. This chain's CDR3 is CASRGPGVGGTEAFF. The CDR3 DNA reads as TGCGCCAGCAGAGGGCCAGGGGTCGGAGGCACTGAAGCTTTCTTT.

At least ten counts were recorded for this clonotype. The CDR3 DNA is TGTGCCACCAGCAGAGATCTGTGGGTTTCGGAAGATACGCAGTATTTT. Residues: CATSRDLWVSEDTQYF. The chain has TRBV15 and TRBJ2-3; D not certain. Germline CDR1 and CDR2: LNHNV and YYDKDF (reference sequence). The CDR3 has 16 residues. V was pared by 0 bases and J by 5 bases, with 15 bases between.

The gene calls are TRBV12-5 and TRBJ2-2, with D possibly called TRBD1 or TRBD2 (6 bases each). Trimming removed 5 bases from V and 6 bases from J, with 19 bases in between. This CDR3 region has 16 residues. Germline-derived CDR1 and CDR2 are LGHNT and FRNRAP. The CDR3 protein is CASGGGPDRKAGELFF. Here the CDR3 DNA reads TGTGCTAGTGGTGGGGGGCCCGACAGGAAGGCCGGGGAGCTGTTTTTT.

A single count supports this clonotype. A much larger clone differs from this one at a single base, so this may be a read error. The V and J genes are TRBV18 and TRBJ1-1; possible D gene TRBD1, 5 bases. The CDR3 has 12 amino acids. Germline V gives CDR1 KGHSH, CDR2 LQKENI. CDR3 nucleotides: TGTGCCGGCTCACCACGGCGGGGCCGGGCTTTCTTT. Its translation is CAGSPRRGRAFF.